This T cell receptor (beta chain) is drawn from a study of prognosis after radiotherapy for stage I lung cancer. Study summary: Stage I lung tumors that were newly diagnosed and primary were found in approximately 15 patients, while a handful of patients had oligometastatic NSCLC after surgical resection of the primary tumor. Metastases at distant sites emerged in a handful of patients after radiotherapy, at a median of 7 months, whereas roughly 14 showed no significant progression.

As regards this clonotype: Its antigen is still unknown. A far larger clone is one nucleotide away, so this likely arose from a read error.

V was pared by 7 bases and J by 2 bases, with 13 bases between. The CDR3 is 14 amino acids. The germline CDR1 and CDR2 sequences are MNHNS and SASEGT. From genomic DNA, two-round multiplex PCR was used to amplify TCR beta CDR3. With primers specific to each TRBV and TRBJ gene, the first-round PCR was performed. In TCRdb, the multiplex PCR reads were re-called with MiXCR into one record per CDR3 protein. The data hold about 30,000 distinct CDR3 sequences, with roughly 30% observed a single time. Study-level points and caveats: Patients developing distant metastases showed lower Shannon entropy after stereotactic body radiation therapy.

The material was PBMCs, obtained before or after stereotactic body radiation therapy (not recorded which). The genes are TRBV6-1 and TRBJ2-3; no firm D call. The sequence was collected from a donor of 50 years or more with non-small cell lung cancer. CDR3 coding DNA: TGTGCCAGCATTTACCACCCACCCACAGATACGCAGTATTTT. Amino acids: CASIYHPPTDTQYF.